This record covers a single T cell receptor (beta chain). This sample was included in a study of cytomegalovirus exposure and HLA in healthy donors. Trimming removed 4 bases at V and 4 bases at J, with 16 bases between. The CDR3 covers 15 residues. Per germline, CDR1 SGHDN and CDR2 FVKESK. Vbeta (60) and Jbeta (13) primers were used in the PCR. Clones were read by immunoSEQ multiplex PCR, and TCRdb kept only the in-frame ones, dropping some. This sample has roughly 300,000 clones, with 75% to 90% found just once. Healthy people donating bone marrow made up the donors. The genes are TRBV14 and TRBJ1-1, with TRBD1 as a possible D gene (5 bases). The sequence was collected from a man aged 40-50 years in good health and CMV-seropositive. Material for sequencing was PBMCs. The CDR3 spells CASSPPTGDRTEAFF. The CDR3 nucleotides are TGTGCCAGCAGCCCCCCTACGGGGGATCGCACTGAAGCTTTCTTT.